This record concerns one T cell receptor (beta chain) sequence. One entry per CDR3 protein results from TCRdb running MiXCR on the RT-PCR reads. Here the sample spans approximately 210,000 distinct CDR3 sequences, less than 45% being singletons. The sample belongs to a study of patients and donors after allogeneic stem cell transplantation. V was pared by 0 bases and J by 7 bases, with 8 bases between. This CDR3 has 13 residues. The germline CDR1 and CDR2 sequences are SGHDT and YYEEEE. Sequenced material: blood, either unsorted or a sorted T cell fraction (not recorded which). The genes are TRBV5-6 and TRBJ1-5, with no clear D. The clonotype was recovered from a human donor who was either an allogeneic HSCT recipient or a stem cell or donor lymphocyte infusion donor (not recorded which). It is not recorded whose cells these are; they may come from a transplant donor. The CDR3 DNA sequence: TGTGCCAGCAGCTTGGGACAAAACCAGCCCCAGCATTTT. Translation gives CASSLGQNQPQHF.